The sample holds many counts of the clone carrying this T cell receptor (beta chain). This CDR3 is built from 15 residues. Germline loops: CDR1 LGHNA, CDR2 YSLEER. With 1 base clipped from V and 6 bases from J, the junction kept 7 bases outside the gene matches. The sample belongs to a study of T-cell reconstitution after alpha-beta-depleted transplantation in children. Unique molecular identifiers were used in preparing the TCRbeta library. TCRdb recomputed calls from the PCR reads with MiXCR, one row per CDR3 protein. The sample records over 150,000 distinct CDR3 sequences, 6% to 7% being singletons.

The chain employs TRBV4-3 and TRBJ1-2; 8 bases map to TRBD1. Sequenced here: PBMCs from the stem cell graft donor, sampled from the stem cell graft. The sequence was obtained from a human donor who donated a stem cell graft to a child with Wiskott-Aldrich syndrome. The DNA of the CDR3 is TGCGCCAGCAGCCAAGGGGCAGGGGGCAGGAATGGCTACACCTTC. Amino acid sequence: CASSQGAGGRNGYTF.